The 3 T cell receptor beta chains below come from one sample, sequenced in a study of early T cells in non-severe SARS-CoV-2 infection. TCRdb re-called the 5' RACE reads through MiXCR, storing one row per CDR3 protein. The sample carries over 50,000 distinct CDR3 sequences, about 7.7% recorded once. Sample: whole blood, taken at baseline. These receptor sequences come from an adult who was a healthcare worker with PCR-confirmed SARS-CoV-2 infection or an uninfected control (not recorded which).

This clonotype was recorded a few times. The chain links TRBV28 to TRBJ2-7; perhaps D is TRBD1 or TRBD2 (6 bases each). V dropped 7 bases and J dropped 3 bases, with 16 bases sitting between them. Germline CDR1 and CDR2: MDHEN and SYDVKM. The CDR3 spans 14 residues. The CDR3 protein is CASTLSGAGYEQYF. In DNA form, the CDR3 reads TGTGCCAGCACCCTATCGGGGGCGGGCTACGAGCAGTACTTC.

The sample holds a few counts of this clonotype. The chain carries TRBV20-1 and TRBJ2-7; D gene unclear. CDR1 and CDR2 (germline): DFQATT, SNEGSKA (reference sequence). Trimming took off 2 bases at V and 4 bases at J, with 15 bases between the two ends. The CDR3 consists of 14 residues. CDR3 in DNA: TGCAGTGCTAGACCACTGGGAATAGAATACGAGCAGTACTTC. It codes for CSARPLGIEYEQYF.

This clonotype was recorded many times. The V gene is TRBV14, the J gene TRBJ1-2; no firm D call. There are 15 residues in the CDR3. From germline, CDR1 is SGHDN and CDR2 FVKESK. Trimming left V 0 bases short and J 4 bases short, with 12 bases between. The CDR3 loop is CASSQDRLSRYGYTF. The CDR3 DNA follows: TGTGCCAGCAGCCAAGATCGGCTATCCCGCTATGGCTACACCTTC.